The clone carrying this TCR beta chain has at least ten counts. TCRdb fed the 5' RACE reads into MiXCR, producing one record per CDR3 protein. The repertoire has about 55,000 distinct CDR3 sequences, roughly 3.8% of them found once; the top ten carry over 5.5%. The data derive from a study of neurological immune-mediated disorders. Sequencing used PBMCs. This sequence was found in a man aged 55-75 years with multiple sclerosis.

CDR3 in amino acids: CASSSKTGGIYGYTF. In DNA form, the CDR3 reads TGTGCCAGCAGTTCGAAGACAGGGGGGATCTATGGCTACACCTTC. The V call is TRBV6-5, the J call TRBJ1-2, with 9 positions matching TRBD1. Germline assignment: CDR1 MNHEY and CDR2 SVGAGI. The length of the CDR3 is 15 residues. V shed 4 bases and J 4 bases; nucleotides not matched to a gene: 7.